Below are 11 T cell receptor beta chains sequenced from a single sample in a study of blood T cell repertoires in COVID-19. Clones were sequenced by immunoSEQ multiplex PCR, and TCRdb holds only the in-frame ones, with some missing. The table includes approximately 310,000 clones, roughly 87% detected once. The specimen was peripheral blood. These receptors all come from a man between 45 and 60 years old with active or convalescent COVID-19.

Only a few counts were recorded for this clone. The sample carries other DNA sequences with the same CDR3. V gene TRBV28 combines with J gene TRBJ2-5; D remains unclear. In germline, CDR1 is MDHEN, CDR2 SYDVKM. The CDR3 is made up of 14 amino acids. V was pared by 5 bases and J by 2 bases, with 12 bases between. The CDR3 DNA reads as TGTGCCAGCAGTCTTGGGCAGCTACAAGAGACCCAGTACTTC. Encoded protein: CASSLGQLQETQYF.

J is TRBJ1-5 and V is TRBV7-2; the match to TRBD1 covers 7 bases. The V gene's germline CDR1 is SGHTA and CDR2 FQGNSA. This CDR3 has 15 residues. V lost 5 bases, J lost 2 bases, and 6 bases stayed unmatched. The CDR3 reads CASSPQGQRNQPQHF. CDR3 DNA sequence: TGTGCCAGCAGCCCCCAGGGACAGCGCAATCAGCCCCAGCATTTT.

J is TRBJ2-7 and V is TRBV7-2, with 9 positions matching TRBD2. The CDR3 spans 14 residues. Germline loops: CDR1 SGHTA, CDR2 FQGNSA. The junction had 5 bases not matched to a gene; V was cut back by 5 bases and J by 3 bases. The CDR3 is CASSPSSGDYEQYF. CDR3 nucleotide sequence: TGTGCCAGCAGCCCGTCTAGCGGGGACTACGAGCAGTACTTC.

The DNA of the CDR3 is TGCGCCAGCAGCGCGGGACCGGCAAGCTACAATGAGCAGTTCTTC. It encodes CASSAGPASYNEQFF. The chain carries TRBV5-1 and TRBJ2-1; a possible D gene is TRBD2 (6 bases). This CDR3 has 15 residues. Germline V gene data show CDR1 as SGHRS and CDR2 as YFSETQ. V was shortened by 4 bases and J by 3 bases, with 14 bases between the two germline ends.

The chain employs TRBV7-2 and TRBJ1-1; 8 bases are a match to TRBD1. Germline V gene sequence: CDR1 SGHTA, CDR2 FQGNSA. The CDR3 consists of 15 residues. Losses at the gene ends were 1 base for V and 4 bases for J; bases not matched to a gene: 5. Here the CDR3 DNA reads TGTGCCAGCAGCTTAGGGGACAGGAGGGGCACTGAAGCTTTCTTT. Translation gives CASSLGDRRGTEAFF.

The CDR3 DNA is TGCGCCAGCAGTGGGACAGGGGGCACTAATGAAAAACTGTTTTTT. Amino acids: CASSGTGGTNEKLFF. The J gene is TRBJ1-4, the V gene TRBV5-1, with TRBD1 identical over 12 bases. Germline-derived CDR1 and CDR2 are SGHRS and YFSETQ. V dropped 5 bases and J dropped 2; count of bases not matched to a gene: 1. This CDR3 region has 15 residues. The full variable domain, in which reference TRBV5-1 and TRBJ1-4 provide the parts outside the CDR3, is KAGVTQTPRYLIKTRGQQVTLSCSPISGHRSVSWYQQTPGQGLQFLFEYFSETQRNKGNFPGRFSGRQFSNSRSEMNVSTLELGDSALYLCASSGTGGTNEKLFFGSGTQLSVL.

CDR3 nucleotide sequence: TGTGCCAGCTCTCCCGGGACAGGGGGCAGTATGGGTCAGCCCCAGCATTTT. The encoded protein is CASSPGTGGSMGQPQHF. The chain is built from TRBV18 and TRBJ1-5; 12 bases map to TRBD1. J gave up 6 bases and V 6 bases, and 12 bases lay outside the gene matches. CDR3 length equals 17 residues. The V gene's germline CDR1 is KGHSH and CDR2 LQKENI.

The V gene is TRBV21-1, the J gene TRBJ2-1; the table's D call, TRBD1, has no DNA check behind it. TRBV21-1 is shown as a pseudogene. The length of the CDR3 is 19 residues. This chain's CDR3 is CASSKFSGSWGPPLNEQFF. In DNA form, the CDR3 reads TGTGCCAGCAGCAAATTTTCGGGATCATGGGGGCCCCCGTTAAATGAGCAGTTCTTC.

V gene TRBV5-1 combines with J gene TRBJ2-5; TRBD2 might be the D (5 bases). The CDR3 covers 14 residues. Trimming removed 0 bases from V and 5 bases from J, with 11 bases in between. Germline V gives CDR1 SGHRS, CDR2 YFSETQ. The DNA of the CDR3 is TGCGCCAGCAGCTTGGGTGGGCCGGGGGAGACCCAGTACTTC. It encodes CASSLGGPGETQYF.

This clone was seen just once. The J gene is TRBJ1-2, the V gene TRBV27; TRBD1 matches at 12 bases. Germline V gives CDR1 MNHEY, CDR2 SMNVEV (reference sequence). The CDR3 is 18 amino acids. The ends lost 5 bases at V and 4 bases at J; junction bases unmatched: 14. CDR3 amino acids: CASSPFPGTGGLGYGYTF. The CDR3 nucleotides are TGTGCCAGCAGTCCCTTCCCCGGGACAGGGGGCTTAGGCTATGGCTACACCTTC.

This clone was seen a few times. The V and J genes are TRBV6-2 or TRBV6-3 and TRBJ1-4; 9 positions match TRBD1. Germline V gene lookup returns CDR1 MNHEY and CDR2 SVGEGT. With V trimmed by 6 bases and J by 0 bases, 5 bases remained unmatched. The CDR3 length is 16 residues. Written as DNA, the CDR3 is TGTGCCAGCAGCCCCGGACAGGGGCCAACTAATGAAAAACTGTTTTTT. It specifies CASSPGQGPTNEKLFF.